Below are 28 T cell receptor beta chains sequenced from a single sample in a study of T cell responses to AZD1222 COVID-19 vaccine. The data were produced by immunoSEQ multiplex PCR, yet TCRdb's version contains in-frame clones alone and is incomplete. This sample has about 120,000 clones, with roughly 86% found just once. The input for sequencing was peripheral blood, taken on day 0 of AZD1222 vaccination. These TCRs come from an adult in good health.

This clone turned up a few times. The chain combines TRBV27 with TRBJ1-4; 10 bases map to TRBD1. Looked up from germline, CDR1 is MNHEY and CDR2 is SMNVEV (reference sequence). J lost 7 bases, V lost 2 bases, and 13 bases had no gene match. CDR3 length: 18 amino acids. This chain's CDR3 is CASSLNRDRGISGEKLFF. CDR3 DNA sequence: TGTGCCAGCAGTTTAAACAGGGACAGGGGAATCTCAGGTGAAAAACTGTTTTTT.

DNA of the CDR3: TGTGCCAGTAGTATTCGGTCTGGCAGGTTGGACACTGAAGCTTTCTTT. Translated, it gives CASSIRSGRLDTEAFF. The J gene is TRBJ1-1, the V gene TRBV19; D remains unclear. The V and J ends lost 3 bases and 3 bases respectively, with 17 bases between them. CDR3 length: 16 residues. Germline CDR1 LNHDA, CDR2 SQIVND (reference sequence).

This rearrangement joins TRBV4-1 to TRBJ2-1; 9 bases line up with TRBD2. V trimming: 4 bases; J trimming: 8 bases; junction bases outside the gene matches: 9. CDR1 MGHRA and CDR2 YSYEKL come from the germline V gene. The CDR3 runs 15 residues. The CDR3 spells CASSPSQREDHEQFF. The CDR3, as DNA: TGCGCCAGCAGCCCGAGCCAGCGGGAGGATCATGAGCAGTTCTTC.

The chain joins TRBV18 to TRBJ2-7, with 9 bases that match TRBD1. The CDR3 spans 13 residues. After removal of 5 bases from V and 5 bases from J, the junction contained 4 bases not matched to a gene. Looked up from germline, CDR1 is KGHSH and CDR2 is LQKENI. The CDR3 reads CASSRDRVHEQYF. The CDR3 DNA reads TGTGCCAGCTCAAGGGACAGGGTCCACGAGCAGTACTTC.

This clone has only one observation. V usage is TRBV11-2 and J usage is TRBJ2-7; 10 positions agree with TRBD1. Germline lookup yields CDR1 SGHAT and CDR2 FQNNGV. V gave up 5 bases and J gave up 3 bases; unmatched junction bases: 4. This CDR3 has 14 amino acids. The CDR3: CASSGRTGGYEQYF. As DNA, the CDR3 is TGTGCCAGCAGCGGTAGGACAGGGGGCTACGAGCAGTACTTC.

The chain couples TRBV6-2 or TRBV6-3 to TRBJ1-6; D call uncertain. The length of the CDR3 is 15 residues. Trimming cost V 5 bases and J 5 bases, with 13 bases left between them. Germline V CDR1 and CDR2: MNHEY, SVGEGT. The DNA of the CDR3 is TGTGCCAGCAGTGCCGGACTACTAGATAATTCACCCCTCCACTTT. Protein: CASSAGLLDNSPLHF.

The chain is built from TRBV11-2 and TRBJ2-7, with D perhaps being TRBD1 or TRBD2 (5 bases each). Per the germline V gene, CDR1 is SGHAT and CDR2 is FQNNGV. The CDR3 sequence is 14 residues long. The V gene lost 5 bases and the J gene lost 4 bases, with 15 bases spanning the gap. DNA of the CDR3: TGTGCCAGCAGCCGTTCAGGGACGAGATACGAGCAGTACTTC. Its protein product is CASSRSGTRYEQYF.

This clone appeared once. The V gene is TRBV6-5, the J gene TRBJ1-1; D gene ambiguous. V was clipped by 2 bases and J by 1 base, with 8 bases between them. Germline V gene lookup returns CDR1 MNHEY and CDR2 SVGAGI. This CDR3 is 14 amino acids long. The CDR3 here is CASSYLRENTEAFF. CDR3 bases: TGTGCCAGCAGTTACCTGCGGGAGAACACTGAAGCTTTCTTT.

The chain joins TRBV28 to TRBJ2-7; 9 bases are shared with TRBD2. Germline loops: CDR1 MDHEN, CDR2 SYDVKM. The CDR3 sequence is 16 residues long. J lost 1 base, V lost 2 bases, and 6 bases had no gene match. The CDR3 sequence is CASSLSGSGRSYEQYF. DNA of the CDR3: TGTGCCAGCAGTTTAAGCGGTAGCGGGAGATCCTACGAGCAGTACTTC.

The chain employs TRBV19 and TRBJ1-6; a weak D match, TRBD1 (5 bases). The CDR3 has 15 amino acids. The germline V gene has CDR1 LNHDA and CDR2 SQIVND (reference sequence). V shed 3 bases and J shed 6 bases, with 12 bases lying between them. The CDR3 DNA follows: TGTGCCAGTAGTATGGAAGGGACCGGTAATTCACCCCTCCACTTT. Protein sequence: CASSMEGTGNSPLHF.

CDR3 nucleotides: TGTGCCAGCAGCTTACCACAGGGGGGGGATGAAGCTTTCTTT. It yields the protein CASSLPQGGDEAFF. The chain uses TRBV5-8 and TRBJ1-1; 8 positions match TRBD1. The CDR3 contains 14 residues. After removal of 2 bases from V and 7 bases from J, the junction contained 7 bases not matched to a gene. Germline loops: CDR1 SGHTS, CDR2 YDEGEE.

The chain joins TRBV12-3 or TRBV12-4 to TRBJ2-1; 7 bases agree with TRBD1. The CDR3 runs to 13 residues. The J segment lost 8 bases and the V segment lost 5 bases, leaving 6 bases of the junction unmatched. The chain's CDR3 is CASSGGTAHEQFF. The CDR3 DNA reads TGTGCCAGCAGTGGTGGGACAGCGCATGAGCAGTTCTTC.

The chain recombines TRBV5-1 with TRBJ1-4, with unresolved D. V lost 4 bases to trimming and J lost 6 bases, with 10 bases between them. CDR3 size: 13 residues. The V gene's germline CDR1 is SGHRS and CDR2 YFSETQ. CDR3: CASSPRRDEKLFF. Written as DNA, the CDR3 is TGCGCCAGCAGCCCACGAAGGGATGAAAAACTGTTTTTT.

The J gene is TRBJ1-1, the V gene TRBV21-1. TRBV21-1 is shown as a pseudogene. The CDR3 spans 17 residues. Here the CDR3 DNA reads TGTGCCAGCAGCAAATGCCCCGAGGGGAGCGGAATCACTGAAGCTTTCTTT. This sequence encodes CASSKCPEGSGITEAFF.

This clone was detected only a few times. The CDR3 coding sequence is TGCGCCAGCAGCCTTACCCCTTGGCCCGTCGCGAGGGAAAAACTGTTTTTT. Its translation is CASSLTPWPVAREKLFF. The chain employs TRBV4-1 and TRBJ1-4, with no clear D. The CDR3 has 17 amino acids. The V gene's germline CDR1 is MGHRA and CDR2 YSYEKL. Trimming removed 4 bases at V and 8 bases at J, with 23 bases between.

J is TRBJ2-5 and V is TRBV4-1; TRBD1 might be the D (5 bases). From germline, CDR1 is MGHRA and CDR2 YSYEKL. The CDR3 length is 17 residues. Trimming removed 0 bases at V and 1 base at J, with 15 bases between. DNA for the CDR3: TGCGCCAGCAGCCAAGATGGGGCCCGAAGAAGCCAAGAGACCCAGTACTTC. This codes for CASSQDGARRSQETQYF.

This clone was detected only once. J is TRBJ1-5 and V is TRBV9, with D unresolved. Germline lookup yields CDR1 SGDLS and CDR2 YYNGEE. The CDR3 totals 13 residues. The V and J ends lost 1 base and 2 bases respectively, with 4 bases between them. The CDR3 coding sequence is TGTGCCAGCAGCGTAATGGGCAATCAGCCCCAGCATTTT. Encoded protein: CASSVMGNQPQHF.

The chain joins TRBV7-2 to TRBJ2-7; D is undetermined. V lost 5 bases and J 0 bases, leaving 14 bases between the germline ends. Germline V gene lookup returns CDR1 SGHTA and CDR2 FQGNSA. The CDR3 length is 15 residues. DNA for the CDR3: TGTGCCAGCAGCAAATACGGCATACCCTCCTACGAGCAGTACTTC. This sequence encodes CASSKYGIPSYEQYF. Together with reference TRBV7-2 and TRBJ2-7, the CDR3 gives the full variable domain: GAGVSQSPSNKVTEKGKDVELRCDPISGHTALYWYRQSLGQGLEFLIYFQGNSAPDKSGLPSDRFSAERTGGSVSTLTIQRTQQEDSAVYLCASSKYGIPSYEQYFGPGTRLTVT.

This chain uses TRBV30 with TRBJ1-1; unclear D gene. V lost 3 bases to trimming and J lost 8 bases, with 13 bases between them. From germline, CDR1 is GTSNPN and CDR2 SVGIG (reference sequence). This CDR3 has 12 amino acids. CDR3 sequence: CAWRVSAGEAFF. The CDR3 DNA follows: TGTGCCTGGAGGGTCTCTGCTGGAGAAGCTTTCTTT.

V usage is TRBV6-1 and J usage is TRBJ1-6; D remains ambiguous. Looked up from germline, CDR1 is MNHNS and CDR2 is SASEGT. This CDR3 has 17 residues. V was cut by 0 bases and J by 0 bases, with 9 bases left in between. The CDR3 DNA sequence: TGTGCCAGCAGTGAAGCGTCCCGGGTCTCCTATAATTCACCCCTCCACTTT. This translates into CASSEASRVSYNSPLHF.

As for this clone: In the same sample, other DNA sequences code for this CDR3. The genes are TRBV11-3 and TRBJ2-1; 9 bases match TRBD1. The CDR3 extends over 15 amino acids. Germline V gives CDR1 SGHNT, CDR2 YENEEA. After removal of 5 bases from V and 2 bases from J, the junction contained 4 bases not matched to a gene. This chain's CDR3 is CASSPGQGTYNEQFF. The CDR3 coding sequence is TGTGCCAGCAGCCCGGGACAGGGTACCTACAATGAGCAGTTCTTC.

The chain has TRBV11-2 and TRBJ1-4; D gene uncertain. Trimming took 5 bases from V and 1 from J, leaving 14 bases between them. Germline-derived CDR1 and CDR2 are SGHAT and FQNNGV. The CDR3 length is 16 residues. DNA of the CDR3: TGTGCCAGCAGCCCGTACGGGGTAGAAACTAATGAAAAACTGTTTTTT. Its protein product is CASSPYGVETNEKLFF.

The chain joins TRBV28 to TRBJ2-7, with 7 positions matching TRBD1. V lost 5 bases and J lost 0; bases outside the gene matches: 4. The CDR3 runs 14 residues. Germline V gene sequence: CDR1 MDHEN, CDR2 SYDVKM. CDR3 coding DNA: TGTGCCAGCAGTAGGACAGGCAGCTCCTACGAGCAGTACTTC. It yields the protein CASSRTGSSYEQYF.

This rearrangement joins TRBV3-1 (or the pseudogene TRBV3-2) to TRBJ2-7; TRBD1 matches 12 bases. The V and J ends lost 6 bases and 5 bases, in that order; junction bases with no gene match: 5. Per germline, CDR1 LGHDT and CDR2 YNNKEL (reference sequence). The CDR3 is 14 amino acids. The CDR3 loop is CASRARDRGHEQYF. CDR3 in DNA: TGTGCCAGCAGAGCCCGGGACAGGGGGCACGAGCAGTACTTC.

This clone was seen once. The chain links TRBV2 to TRBJ2-1; 8 bases agree with TRBD2. The CDR3 has 17 amino acids. Trimming took 3 bases from V and 6 from J; bases not matched to a gene: 13. Germline CDR1 reads SNHLY; CDR2 reads FYNNEI. CDR3 amino acids: CASSETGLAAGVNEQFF. In DNA form, the CDR3 reads TGTGCCAGCAGTGAGACCGGATTAGCAGCGGGAGTCAATGAGCAGTTCTTC. Together with reference TRBV2 and TRBJ2-1, the CDR3 gives the full variable domain: EPEVTQTPSHQVTQMGQEVILRCVPISNHLYFYWYRQILGQKVEFLVSFYNNEISEKSEIFDDQFSVERPDGSNFTLKIRSTKLEDSAMYFCASSETGLAAGVNEQFFGPGTRLTVL.

Of note for this clone: Different DNA sequences within this sample yield the same CDR3. The chain couples TRBV18 to TRBJ2-3; D uncertain. Trimming stripped 2 bases from V and 1 base from J, with 7 bases between. The CDR3 is 14 amino acids. Germline CDR1 KGHSH, CDR2 LQKENI. CDR3 coding DNA: TGTGCCAGCTCACCAACCCGGGGCACAGATACGCAGTATTTT. Its protein is CASSPTRGTDTQYF.

The J gene is TRBJ2-1, the V gene TRBV30; 9 positions agree with TRBD2. This CDR3 spans 17 amino acids. CDR1 is GTSNPN, CDR2 SVGIG, per germline (reference sequence). The J segment lost 5 bases and the V segment lost 4 bases, leaving 15 bases of the junction unmatched. In nucleotides, the CDR3 is TGTGCCTGGACCTACGGTAGCGGGAGAAACCATAACAATGAGCAGTTCTTC. Translated: CAWTYGSGRNHNNEQFF.

This clone was picked up a small number of times. This chain links TRBV5-4 with TRBJ2-7; TRBD2 agrees at 11 bases. Germline-derived CDR1 and CDR2 are SGHNT and YYREEE (reference sequence). CDR3 length: 16 residues. Trimming at V came to 0 bases and at J to 9 bases, leaving 11 bases not matched to a gene. Written as DNA, the CDR3 is TGTGCCAGCAGCTTGGGAGTGACTAGCGGGGAGTCTGGGCAGTACTTC. This translates into CASSLGVTSGESGQYF.